The subject of this entry is one T cell receptor (beta chain). What it binds is not known. The CDR3 loop spans 15 amino acids. Germline V gene sequence: CDR1 SGHTA, CDR2 FQGNSA. The V and J ends lost 5 bases and 4 bases respectively, with 17 bases between them. These data are taken from a study of cytomegalovirus exposure and HLA in healthy donors. About the study: Earlier results showed some 120 million unique TCR beta sequences derived from about 179 million T cells.

Study outcomes and limitations: It was taken for granted in presence/absence analyses that sequencing depth across donors was roughly uniform. Common viral pathogens seemed to be connected with several of the most significant clusters, according to a later analysis. Productive status was seen about 90% or about 30% of the time for most TCR beta V segments in an earlier analysis.

PCR was performed using 60 Vbeta and 13 Jbeta primers. Profiled with immunoSEQ multiplex PCR; TCRdb holds only in-frame clones, not every one. The table shows around 140,000 clones, with about 80% occurring only once. Sample: PBMCs. The chain carries TRBV7-2 and TRBJ1-1; no firm D call. This receptor was taken from a woman aged 40 to 50 in good health and CMV-seronegative. CDR3 coding DNA: TGTGCCAGCAGCCTCGGCGGGCATCTAGGCACTGAAGCTTTCTTT. Translated: CASSLGGHLGTEAFF. The full variable domain, with the rest looked up from reference TRBV7-2 and TRBJ1-1, is GAGVSQSPSNKVTEKGKDVELRCDPISGHTALYWYRQSLGQGLEFLIYFQGNSAPDKSGLPSDRFSAERTGGSVSTLTIQRTQQEDSAVYLCASSLGGHLGTEAFFGQGTRLTVV.